These 26 T cell receptor beta chains came from one sample sequenced in a study of T cells in Graves' hyperthyroidism and ophthalmopathy. Amplified TCR beta CDR3 regions derived from RNA transcripts. TCR CDR3 underwent first-round RT-PCR with the HTBI primer set. TCRdb re-analysed the multiplex PCR reads in MiXCR, keeping a single row per CDR3 protein. Of about half a million distinct CDR3 sequences listed, about 22% are singletons. Sequenced sample: blood. The source is a woman between 65 and 79 years old with Graves' ophthalmopathy.

In this sample, this clonotype turned up a few times. V is TRBV3-1 and J is TRBJ1-1, with D unclear. Looked up from germline, CDR1 is LGHDT and CDR2 is YNNKEL (reference sequence). V lost 0 bases, J lost 5 bases, and 13 bases lay in between. The CDR3 sequence is 15 residues long. CDR3 sequence reads: CASSQDRAPGTEAFF. DNA for the CDR3: TGTGCCAGCAGCCAAGATAGGGCCCCCGGGACTGAAGCTTTCTTT.

This sequence joins TRBV16 and TRBJ1-1; the D gene is possibly TRBD1 (6 bases). The CDR3 length is 15 residues. V was cut by 2 bases and J by 0 bases, with 10 bases left in between. Looked up from germline, CDR1 is KGHSY and CDR2 is FQNENV. The CDR3 region is CASSQAGHMNTEAFF. The DNA for the CDR3 is TGTGCCAGCAGCCAAGCGGGACACATGAACACTGAAGCTTTCTTT.

This clonotype has more than one count but fewer than ten. V gene TRBV13 combines with J gene TRBJ2-3; 7 nucleotides match TRBD2. Germline V gene data show CDR1 as PRHDT and CDR2 as FYEKMQ (reference sequence). This CDR3 has 17 amino acids. Trimming at V came to 0 bases and at J to 2 bases, leaving 8 bases not matched to a gene. CDR3 loop: CASSLGGLGGVTDTQYF. Here the CDR3 DNA reads TGTGCCAGCAGCTTAGGCGGACTAGGAGGGGTCACAGATACGCAGTATTTT.

The chain couples TRBV12-3 or TRBV12-4 to TRBJ2-1; D perhaps matches TRBD2 (5 bases). Deletions cut 2 bases from V and 12 bases from J, with 11 bases between. The CDR3 spans 12 residues. The CDR3 region has the DNA TGTGCCAGCAGTTTAATGCTAGCTGGGCAGTTCTTC. Its protein product is CASSLMLAGQFF.

The gene calls are TRBV10-3 and TRBJ1-1; TRBD1 matches 7 bases. Germline lookup yields CDR1 ENHRY and CDR2 SYGVKD. This CDR3 is built from 16 residues. Unmatched junction bases numbered 6, after V lost 2 bases and J lost 0 bases. This CDR3 reads CAISERQGRMNTEAFF. The CDR3 DNA is TGTGCCATCAGTGAGAGACAGGGCCGGATGAACACTGAAGCTTTCTTT.

This clonotype was counted ten times or more. The chain couples TRBV6-2 or TRBV6-3 to TRBJ1-1; perhaps TRBD1 as D (5 bases). The CDR3 runs to 14 residues. Trimming left V 7 bases short and J 11 bases short, with 23 bases between. CDR1 and CDR2 (germline): MNHEY, SVGEGT. The CDR3 nucleotides are TGTGCCAGCAAAGGGGACCGGGGCCCCCGGGAGGCTTTCTTT. This codes for CASKGDRGPREAFF.

This clonotype was observed a handful of times. V gene TRBV28 combines with J gene TRBJ1-6; a possible D gene is TRBD1 (6 bases). This CDR3 region has 14 residues. Germline V gives CDR1 MDHEN, CDR2 SYDVKM. V lost 6 bases, J lost 6 bases, and 12 bases lay in between. The CDR3 DNA sequence: TGTGCCAGCAGCACAACAGGGTTTAATTCACCCCTCCACTTT. Translation: CASSTTGFNSPLHF.

This clonotype appeared many times. The CDR3 DNA reads as TGTGCCAGCAGTCTTCGACAGGGCTTGACCTACGAGCAGTACTTC. Encoded protein: CASSLRQGLTYEQYF. This rearrangement joins TRBV28 to TRBJ2-7; TRBD1 matches 7 bases. Germline assignment: CDR1 MDHEN and CDR2 SYDVKM. The trim removed 5 bases at V and 2 bases at J, leaving 9 bases unmatched. CDR3 size: 15 residues. The full variable domain, with the rest looked up from reference TRBV28 and TRBJ2-7, is DVKVTQSSRYLVKRTGEKVFLECVQDMDHENMFWYRQDPGLGLRLIYFSYDVKMKEKGDIPEGYSVSREKKERFSLILESASTNQTSMYLCASSLRQGLTYEQYFGPGTRLTVT.

The V gene is TRBV5-1, the J gene TRBJ2-7; TRBD2 aligns across 8 bases. The CDR3 covers 15 residues. V trimming: 0 bases; J trimming: 2 bases; junction bases outside the gene matches: 4. The V gene's germline CDR1 is SGHRS and CDR2 YFSETQ. CDR3 DNA: TGCGCCAGCAGCTTGGTTAGCGGGAATCCCTACGAGCAGTACTTC. The encoded protein is CASSLVSGNPYEQYF.

V and J are TRBV27 and TRBJ2-5; D tentatively reads TRBD1 or TRBD2 (5 bases each). V shed 6 bases and J shed 2 bases, with 13 bases lying between them. The CDR3 totals 14 residues. Germline CDR1 and CDR2: MNHEY and SMNVEV (reference sequence). In nucleotides, the CDR3 is TGTGCCAGCAGCTGGGGGTTAGGACAAGAGACCCAGTACTTC. Amino acids: CASSWGLGQETQYF.

The chain carries TRBV7-3 and TRBJ2-3; D is possibly TRBD2 (5 bases). Germline CDR1 SGHTA, CDR2 FQGTGA. The CDR3 sequence is 16 residues long. Trimming left V 1 base short and J 2 bases short, with 13 bases between. The CDR3 DNA reads TGTGCCAGCAGCTTAAGACTAACGGGAAACACAGATACGCAGTATTTT. Protein product: CASSLRLTGNTDTQYF.

This chain uses TRBV19 with TRBJ1-2, with TRBD1 identical over 8 bases. The J segment lost 8 bases and the V segment lost 7 bases, leaving 18 bases of the junction unmatched. There are 16 residues in the CDR3. The germline CDR1 and CDR2 sequences are LNHDA and SQIVND (reference sequence). The CDR3 DNA is TGTGCCAGTACCGACGGGACAGGCCCTCTATTGGGAGGCTACACCTTC. This encodes CASTDGTGPLLGGYTF.

The table lists this clonotype with a few counts. The chain is built from TRBV28 and TRBJ2-6; TRBD1 is a possible D gene (6 bases). Germline V gives CDR1 MDHEN, CDR2 SYDVKM. V gave up 6 bases and J gave up 4 bases, with 16 bases separating them. CDR3 length: 16 amino acids. The CDR3 reads CASRQLTGLGANVLTF. In DNA form, the CDR3 reads TGTGCCAGCAGACAATTGACAGGCCTCGGGGCCAACGTCCTGACTTTC. Combining the CDR3 with reference TRBV28 and TRBJ2-6 gives the whole variable domain DVKVTQSSRYLVKRTGEKVFLECVQDMDHENMFWYRQDPGLGLRLIYFSYDVKMKEKGDIPEGYSVSREKKERFSLILESASTNQTSMYLCASRQLTGLGANVLTFGAGSRLTVL.

The V and J genes are TRBV13 and TRBJ1-5; D not resolved. V was cut by 5 bases and J by 1 base, with 15 bases left in between. Germline V gene lookup returns CDR1 PRHDT and CDR2 FYEKMQ (reference sequence). The CDR3 runs 16 residues. CDR3 in amino acids: CASSQGQLLSNQPQHF. DNA of the CDR3: TGTGCCAGCAGCCAAGGGCAGCTATTAAGCAATCAGCCCCAGCATTTT.

This clonotype was seen many times. V usage is TRBV20-1 and J usage is TRBJ2-1; TRBD2 matches 13 bases. V was pared by 3 bases and J by 4 bases, with 3 bases of the junction left unmatched. Germline-derived CDR1 and CDR2 are DFQATT and SNEGSKA (reference sequence). The CDR3 sequence is 15 residues long. The CDR3 sequence is CSASPGLAGYNEQFF. The CDR3 DNA sequence: TGCAGTGCTAGCCCGGGACTAGCGGGGTACAATGAGCAGTTCTTC.

A single count supports this clonotype. This chain connects TRBV6-4 to TRBJ2-1; D is perhaps TRBD1 (5 bases). Germline V gene sequence: CDR1 MRHNA, CDR2 SNTAGT. V gave up 3 bases and J gave up 7 bases, with 10 bases separating them. CDR3 length: 13 residues. In DNA form, the CDR3 reads TGTGCCAGCAGTGAGTATCAGGGAAATGAGCAGTTCTTC. Its protein product is CASSEYQGNEQFF.

This clonotype was found a few times. V usage is TRBV10-3 and J usage is TRBJ2-1, with TRBD1 matching over 8 bases. After removal of 4 bases from V and 4 bases from J, the junction contained 9 bases not matched to a gene. This CDR3 has 16 amino acids. Germline loops: CDR1 ENHRY, CDR2 SYGVKD. The CDR3 loop reads CAISADRGHGYNEQFF. Here the CDR3 DNA reads TGTGCCATCAGTGCCGACAGGGGCCACGGGTACAATGAGCAGTTCTTC.

The chain employs TRBV12-3 or TRBV12-4 and TRBJ2-5; TRBD2 aligns across 14 bases. This CDR3 is built from 16 residues. J gave up 7 bases and V 2 bases, and 6 bases lay outside the gene matches. CDR3 amino acids: CASSLRLAGGGGTQYF. In DNA form, the CDR3 reads TGTGCCAGCAGTTTACGACTAGCGGGAGGGGGTGGGACCCAGTACTTC.

This clonotype has only a few counts. The gene calls are TRBV29-1 and TRBJ1-2; D gene uncertain. Germline V gene data show CDR1 as SQVTM and CDR2 as ANQGSEA. The CDR3 runs to 11 residues. The ends were cut back, 4 bases at V and 8 bases at J, with 11 bases in the middle. The CDR3 reads CSVGAEWGYTF. In DNA form, the CDR3 reads TGCAGCGTTGGCGCGGAGTGGGGCTACACCTTC.

The chain links TRBV12-3 or TRBV12-4 to TRBJ2-3, with D unresolved. The length of the CDR3 is 14 residues. V dropped 10 bases and J dropped 2 bases, with 16 bases sitting between them. The CDR3 region has the DNA TGTGCCACCAGACGCAGGAGAGACACAGATACGCAGTATTTT. It codes for CATRRRRDTDTQYF.

The sample holds one count of this clonotype. A far larger clone lies a single base away; this is likely a read error. This likely comes from a read error, as the CDR3 has no conserved phenylalanine or tryptophan at its end. The V call is TRBV28, the J call TRBJ2-5; unclear D gene. The CDR3 is 11 amino acids. Germline V CDR1 and CDR2: MDHEN, SYDVKM. V dropped 3 bases and J dropped 4 bases, with 3 bases sitting between them. The CDR3 region is CASSFRETQYL. DNA of the CDR3: TGTGCCAGCAGTTTCCGAGAGACCCAGTACCTC.

The V call is TRBV6-4, the J call TRBJ2-1; 8 nucleotides align to TRBD2. The CDR3 length is 14 residues. Trimming at V came to 5 bases and at J to 7 bases, leaving 7 bases not matched to a gene. In germline, CDR1 is MRHNA, CDR2 SNTAGT. CDR3 nucleotide sequence: TGTGCCAGCAGTTACGATGGGACTAGTAATGAGCAGTTCTTC. It translates to CASSYDGTSNEQFF.

This clonotype showed up many times. The chain joins TRBV28 to TRBJ2-2; the D is unclear. Germline CDR1 is MDHEN and CDR2 is SYDVKM. This CDR3 has 14 residues. The V end lost 2 bases, the J end lost 0 bases, and 4 bases lay between the germline ends. The CDR3 protein is CASSLNSNTGELFF. In DNA, the CDR3 is TGTGCCAGCAGTTTAAACTCGAACACCGGGGAGCTGTTTTTT.

This clonotype was counted between two and nine times. This chain joins TRBV3-1 and TRBJ1-6; a possible D gene is TRBD1 (6 bases). CDR3 length: 15 amino acids. V dropped 1 base and J dropped 14 bases, with 18 bases sitting between them. Per the germline V gene, CDR1 is LGHDT and CDR2 is YNNKEL (reference sequence). CDR3 sequence: CASSQGRGLQFTLHF. The CDR3 nucleotides read TGTGCCAGCAGCCAAGGCAGGGGCCTACAATTCACCCTCCACTTT.

The chain links TRBV10-1 to TRBJ2-3; D not certain. The CDR3 runs to 17 residues. Germline V CDR1 and CDR2: WNHNN, SYGVQD (reference sequence). The V end was cut by 5 bases, the J end by 2 bases, with 20 bases between. CDR3: CASSPGPSRAHTDTQYF. CDR3 bases: TGCGCCAGCAGTCCCGGACCCTCGAGAGCCCACACAGATACGCAGTATTTT.

This clonotype was recorded a few times. The chain recombines TRBV5-1 with TRBJ1-4; D remains ambiguous. This CDR3 has 14 residues. The germline CDR1 and CDR2 sequences are SGHRS and YFSETQ. With 0 bases removed from V and 2 bases from J, the gap between germline ends came to 5 bases. CDR3 sequence (DNA): TGCGCCAGCAGCTTGGGATCTACTAATGAAAAACTGTTTTTT. It is translated as CASSLGSTNEKLFF.